Detailed here is one T cell receptor beta chain. Its antigen is currently unknown. CDR3 length: 13 residues. Germline values: CDR1 MRHNA, CDR2 SNTAGT. V dropped 5 bases and J dropped 5; count of bases not matched to a gene: 3. This sample is part of a study of a mutant IDH1 vaccine in newly diagnosed glioma. TCRdb's copy holds only in-frame clones and misses some; the assay was immunoSEQ multiplex PCR. Here the sample spans 13,000 or so clones, 70% to 80% being singletons. Time point of the sample: week 47, end of study. Each vaccine dose was 300 ug of mutant IDH1 20-mer peptide, with topical imiquimod.

This TCR came from a woman in her thirties or forties with glioma. The sequences come from PBMCs, collected from a glioma patient whose treatment included an IDH1 peptide vaccine. The gene calls are TRBV6-4 and TRBJ2-1; 7 bases map to TRBD2. The CDR3 here is CASSRDYHNEQFF. The CDR3 nucleotides read TGTGCCAGCAGTCGGGACTACCACAATGAGCAGTTCTTC.